A selection of T cell receptor beta chains follows, all from one sample in a study of beta chain features in type 1 diabetes. This table comes from immunoSEQ multiplex PCR, and its TCRdb copy is limited to in-frame clones, with some not included. The repertoire holds fewer than 450,000 clones, with less than 15% as singletons. Sequencing was carried out using naive CD4+ T cells from blood. These receptors were collected from a woman between 18 and 29 years old with type 1 diabetes. CDR3s include the opening cysteine and the closing phenylalanine or tryptophan. The D gene is left open where the match is weak. Some rows have no size entry. The others give once, few or many, or a class for an expanded clone.

>TRBD2|TRBJ2-3|-|TRBV10-3
CATRRRASGALEGTDTQYF
TGTGCCACCAGGCGAAGGGCTAGCGGAGCCCTAGAGGGGACAGATACGCAGTATTTT
>-|TRBJ2-3|few|TRBV4-3
CASSPSGRQADTQYF
TGCGCCAGCAGCCCGTCTGGTCGGCAGGCAGATACGCAGTATTTT
>TRBD2|TRBJ2-1|few|TRBV19
CASSRPGTSGGNEQFF
TGTGCCAGTAGCCGACCCGGGACTAGCGGCGGCAATGAGCAGTTCTTC
>TRBD2|TRBJ2-1|few|TRBV18
CASSPWTSGGNEQFF
TGTGCCAGCTCACCTTGGACTAGCGGGGGCAATGAGCAGTTCTTC
>-|TRBJ2-1|few|TRBV20-1
CSALREEQFF
TGCAGTGCCTTAAGAGAGGAGCAGTTCTTC
>TRBD2|TRBJ2-2|few|TRBV28
CASSSPGGATGELFF
TGTGCCAGCAGTTCCCCGGGAGGGGCCACCGGGGAGCTGTTTTTT
>-|TRBJ2-5|-|TRBV9
CASSVGWGVETQYF
TGTGCCAGCAGCGTAGGATGGGGGGTAGAGACCCAGTACTTC
>TRBD2|TRBJ2-1|-|TRBV19
CASTKSGTPGGNEQFF
TGTGCCAGTACAAAGAGCGGGACCCCTGGTGGGAATGAGCAGTTCTTC
>TRBD2|TRBJ2-7|few|TRBV6-6
CASSWGLAVGYEQYF
TGTGCCAGCAGTTGGGGACTAGCGGTAGGGTACGAGCAGTACTTC
>TRBD2|TRBJ2-1|-|TRBV19
CASSKLAGAYNEQFF
TGTGCCAGTAGTAAACTAGCGGGAGCGTACAATGAGCAGTTCTTC
>TRBD1|TRBJ2-7|few|TRBV29-1
CSVETRDRGLYEQYF
TGCAGCGTCGAAACTCGGGACAGGGGGCTGTACGAGCAGTACTTC
>-|TRBJ1-5|-|TRBV19
CASSRAVDQPQHF
TGTGCCAGTAGTAGGGCAGTGGATCAGCCCCAGCATTTT
>TRBD1|TRBJ2-1|-|TRBV5-4
CASRSGQGYNEQFF
TGTGCCAGCAGATCAGGACAGGGGTACAATGAGCAGTTCTTC
>TRBD1|TRBJ1-1|-|TRBV5-4
CASSPRQGKSTEAFF
TGTGCCAGCAGCCCTAGACAGGGAAAGTCCACTGAAGCTTTCTTT
>-|TRBJ1-2|-|TRBV12-5
CASGLAQGYGYTF
TGTGCTAGTGGTTTGGCACAGGGCTATGGCTACACCTTC
>-|TRBJ2-1|-|TRBV7-9
CASSLVGGEFGNEQFF
TGTGCCAGCAGCTTAGTAGGGGGAGAATTCGGCAATGAGCAGTTCTTC
>-|TRBJ2-5|few|TRBV6-6
CASSYSTLKRTQYF
TGTGCCAGCAGTTACTCGACCCTGAAGCGGACCCAGTACTTC
>TRBD2|TRBJ2-1|-|TRBV9
CASSPGGGFYNEQFF
TGTGCCAGCAGCCCGGGAGGGGGTTTCTACAATGAGCAGTTCTTC
>TRBD1|TRBJ2-2|few|TRBV9
CASSVVTGKGTGELFF
TGTGCCAGCAGCGTAGTGACAGGGAAGGGGACCGGGGAGCTGTTTTTT
>-|TRBJ2-5|-|TRBV30
CAWTRGPGLNF
TGTGCCTGGACCCGAGGCCCCGGACTCAACTTC
>TRBD1|TRBJ2-1|few|TRBV11-2
CASSLVSGGRGRTWQFF
TGTGCCAGCAGCTTAGTGTCAGGGGGCAGGGGAAGGACGTGGCAGTTCTTC
>TRBD1|TRBJ2-7|-|TRBV5-1
CASSSRTGSNEQYF
TGCGCCAGCAGCTCTCGGACAGGGAGCAACGAGCAGTACTTC
>TRBD2|TRBJ2-3|-|TRBV30
CAWSPVTSGTYTQYF
TGTGCCTGGAGTCCGGTTACTAGCGGGACCTATACGCAGTATTTT
>TRBD1|TRBJ1-2|few|TRBV7-6
CASSSGTGINYGYTF
TGTGCCAGCAGCTCGGGGACAGGAATTAACTATGGCTACACCTTC
>-|TRBJ1-5|-|TRBV30
CAWRGGGGRGNQPQHF
TGTGCCTGGAGGGGAGGCGGGGGTAGGGGCAATCAGCCCCAGCATTTT
>TRBD2|TRBJ2-7|few|TRBV4-3
CASSQPIAGAYEQYF
TGCGCCAGCAGCCAACCTATAGCGGGAGCCTACGAGCAGTACTTC
>TRBD1|TRBJ2-7|-|TRBV30
CAWRQTGFTYEQYF
TGTGCCTGGAGGCAGACAGGGTTTACGTACGAGCAGTACTTC
>TRBD1|TRBJ2-7|-|TRBV7-9
CASSSQGTSREQYF
TGTGCCAGCAGCTCACAGGGGACCTCGCGGGAGCAGTACTTC
>TRBD1|TRBJ2-3|-|TRBV4-3
CASSQDWDRGTDTQYF
TGCGCCAGCAGCCAAGATTGGGACAGGGGCACAGATACGCAGTATTTT
>-|TRBJ2-2|few|TRBV30
CAWSVLARELFF
TGTGCCTGGAGTGTACTAGCACGGGAGCTGTTTTTT
>TRBD2|TRBJ2-1|-|TRBV27
CASRPGIGPLGLAALSYNEQFF
TGTGCCAGCAGACCAGGGATCGGCCCTTTAGGACTAGCGGCTCTCTCCTACAATGAGCAGTTCTTC
>-|TRBJ2-1|-|TRBV10-3
CAISDSTGSSYNEQFF
TGTGCCATCAGTGATTCAACAGGGAGCTCCTACAATGAGCAGTTCTTC
>-|TRBJ2-5|few|TRBV5-1
CASSIPYISETQYF
TGCGCCAGCAGCATTCCCTATATATCGGAGACCCAGTACTTC
>TRBD2|TRBJ2-1|-|TRBV5-1
CASSSKLAQYNEQFF
TGCGCCAGCAGCTCGAAACTAGCGCAGTACAATGAGCAGTTCTTC
>-|TRBJ2-6|few|TRBV19
CASSLGSGANVLTF
TGTGCCAGTAGCCTCGGCTCTGGGGCCAACGTCCTGACTTTC
>-|TRBJ1-2|few|TRBV7-9
CASSGTGGYTF
TGTGCCAGCAGCGGTACAGGGGGCTACACCTTC
>-|TRBJ2-3|-|TRBV20-1
CSASVGNTQYF
TGCAGTGCTAGCGTTGGCAATACGCAGTATTTT
>TRBD2|TRBJ2-2|few|TRBV5-4
CASSLAGRGAVSGELFF
TGTGCCAGCAGCTTGGCCGGGAGGGGCGCCGTTTCCGGGGAGCTGTTTTTT
>-|TRBJ2-5|-|TRBV11-2
CASSSTRGPVETQYF
TGTGCCAGCAGCTCCACTAGAGGCCCCGTGGAGACCCAGTACTTC
>-|TRBJ2-2|-|TRBV30
CAWSSGSYTGELFF
TGTGCCTGGAGTTCGGGAAGCTACACCGGGGAGCTGTTTTTT
>-|TRBJ1-4|few|TRBV9
CASSSTGWGREKLFF
TGTGCCAGCAGCTCAACAGGGTGGGGGCGTGAAAAACTGTTTTTT
>TRBD1|TRBJ1-2|few|TRBV28
CASSASGGNYGYTF
TGTGCCAGCAGTGCCTCAGGGGGCAACTATGGCTACACCTTC
>-|TRBJ2-1|few|TRBV30
CAWLRRSSYNEQFF
TGTGCCTGGTTAAGGAGGAGCTCCTACAATGAGCAGTTCTTC
>TRBD1|TRBJ2-7|-|TRBV4-1
CASSHPFRDRYYEQYF
TGCGCCAGCAGCCACCCCTTCCGGGACAGATACTACGAGCAGTACTTC
>TRBD1|TRBJ1-2|-|TRBV29-1
CSVVGQGGIGGYGYTF
TGCAGCGTTGTCGGACAGGGCGGGATCGGGGGCTATGGCTACACCTTC
>-|TRBJ1-2|-|TRBV27
CASSLTPLYGYTF
TGTGCCAGCAGTTTGACACCTCTCTATGGCTACACCTTC
>TRBD2|TRBJ2-1|few|TRBV11-2
CASSQGLAGGIRSYNEQFF
TGTGCCAGCAGCCAAGGACTAGCGGGAGGGATTCGCTCCTACAATGAGCAGTTCTTC
>TRBD1|TRBJ1-2|-|TRBV12-5
CASGLVPKGQRTGGEGGYTF
TGTGCTAGTGGTTTGGTACCCAAGGGACAGAGGACAGGGGGCGAAGGTGGCTACACCTTC
>TRBD2|TRBJ2-1|-|TRBV15
CATSSGTSGRAGEQFF
TGTGCCACCAGCAGCGGGACTAGCGGGAGGGCCGGTGAGCAGTTCTTC